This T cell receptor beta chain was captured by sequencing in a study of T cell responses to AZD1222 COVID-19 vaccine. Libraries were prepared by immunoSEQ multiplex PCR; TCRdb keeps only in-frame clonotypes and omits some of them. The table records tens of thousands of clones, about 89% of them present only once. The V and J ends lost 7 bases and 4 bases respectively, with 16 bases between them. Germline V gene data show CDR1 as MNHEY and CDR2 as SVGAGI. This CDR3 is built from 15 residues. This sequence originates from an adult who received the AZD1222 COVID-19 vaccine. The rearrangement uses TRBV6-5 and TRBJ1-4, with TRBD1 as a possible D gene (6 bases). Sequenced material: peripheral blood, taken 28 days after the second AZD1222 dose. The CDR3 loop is CASTKARGVNEKLFF. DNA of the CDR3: TGTGCCAGCACCAAAGCCAGGGGAGTTAATGAAAAACTGTTTTTT.